This note documents a single TCR beta chain sequence. There is no known antigen for this receptor. Within one base of it there is no much larger clone, and no base qualities were kept. The data are from a study of CD8 T cell repertoires and HIV-1 epitope variants (TCRdb year 2020). General notes on the study: In separate culture wells, T cells were stimulated with each of twenty-five peptides that represented autologous and known Gag and Nef epitope variants. A CMV, EBV and flu peptide pool, the Ebola AY9 epitope as negative control, and a no-peptide well were included as control conditions. The epitopes tested covered three Gag epitope families plus Nef HW9 and YT9. Using the EasySep Human T Cell Enrichment Kit, T cells were enriched and then co-cultured with an equal number of autologous T cell-negative cells acting as antigen-presenting cells. For roughly 10 days the cultures were kept in IMDM with gentamicin, and on days 3 and 7 half of the media was changed with IL-2, IL-7 and IL-15 added. An aliquot of 1M T cells was set aside as an uncultured baseline condition, separate from the 70 to 90 T cell cultures. Running each culture condition in triplicate, except for one peptide done in duplicate, gave a total of about 80 T cell cultures. What the research found in general, with its limitations: Eight to ten antigen-specific TCR beta clonotypes were identified, of which six appeared to be cross-reactive for autologous or known escape epitope variants. The assay identified only TCR beta chains and indicated proliferation in response to antigen, without indicating T cell function or cytokine profile. Roughly 5 clonotypes recognized the Nef KF9 family and one clonotype recognized the HW9 family, while no responses to the TAALDMSHF plasma variant were seen.

TCR beta CDR3 regions were sequenced at survey depth on the immunoSEQ platform. The QIAamp DNA micro kit was used to extract genomic DNA from every cultured and uncultured CD8+ T cell population. For the original study's pipeline: Samples with fewer than 5,000 productive reads were excluded, which removed about 7% of the roughly 75 HIV peptide-stimulated cultures. Sequences were trimmed to CDR3 by a MANAFEST web app, and nonproductive sequences, CDR3s under 5 amino acids, and sequences not starting with C or ending with F/W were removed. For a clonotype to count as antigen-specific, the clonotype had to expand relative to the no-peptide control in at least 2 of 3 replicates at FDR 0.01, and only within one epitope family. In addition, a specific clonotype needed a frequency at least fivefold higher than in wells stimulated with peptides from other epitope families. The table was pulled from immuneACCESS by TCRdb, which kept in-frame rearrangements only. Such tables lose some clones; where checked, under half of the loss comes from unresolved V genes, and the rest has no known cause. V and J calls plus clone size are reproduced from that table; the DNA served to infer D and trimming. Recorded for this sample are 5,000 or so clones; around 68% of them occurred a single time. Jointly, the top ten make up 48% of the sample.

The EasySep Human CD8+ T Cell Enrichment Kit was used on day 10 to isolate CD8+ T cells from every culture. At the junction V is shortened by 3 bases and J by 1 base, with 8 bases in between. Reading from cysteine to phenylalanine, the CDR3 counts 14 amino acids. Only the CDR3 region is kept as DNA, spanning 42 bases read in frame from base 1. The germline V gene encodes CDR1 SGHNT and CDR2 YYREEE (reference sequence). Rearrangement joined TRBV5-4 to TRBJ1-5; D gene: possibly TRBD1, on 6 matching bases. The TCR was taken from a male donor with HIV. Sequencing input: cultured CD8+ T cells derived from PBMCs. In nucleotide form, the sequence is TGTGCCAGCAGCTATGGACAGAGCAATCAGCCCCAGCATTTT. Its translation is CASSYGQSNQPQHF. The variable domain in full, with residues beyond the CDR3 obtained from the reference TRBV5-4 and TRBJ1-5 genes, is ETGVTQSPTHLIKTRGQQVTLRCSSQSGHNTVSWYQQALGQGPQFIFQYYREEENGRGNFPPRFSGLQFPNYSSELNVNALELDDSALYLCASSYGQSNQPQHFGDGTRLSIL.